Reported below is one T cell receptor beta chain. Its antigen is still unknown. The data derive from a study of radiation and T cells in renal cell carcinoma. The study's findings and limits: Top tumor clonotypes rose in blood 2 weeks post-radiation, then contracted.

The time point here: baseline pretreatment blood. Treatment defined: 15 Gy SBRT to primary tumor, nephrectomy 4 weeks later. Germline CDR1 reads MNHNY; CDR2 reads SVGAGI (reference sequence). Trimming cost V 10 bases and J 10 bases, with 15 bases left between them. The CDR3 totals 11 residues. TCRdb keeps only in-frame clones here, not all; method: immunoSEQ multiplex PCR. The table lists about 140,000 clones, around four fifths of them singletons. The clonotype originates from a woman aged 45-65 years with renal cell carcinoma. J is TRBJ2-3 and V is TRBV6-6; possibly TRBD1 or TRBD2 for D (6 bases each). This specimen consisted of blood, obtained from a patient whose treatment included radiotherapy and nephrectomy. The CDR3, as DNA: TGTGCCACACAGGAGGGGGAGTCGCAGTATTTT. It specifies CATQEGESQYF.